This TCR beta chain appears in the sequencing data of a study of cytomegalovirus exposure and HLA in healthy donors. About the research overall: An early data release held about 85 million unique TCRs from HLA-typed donors. Overall study results and limits: Reported results showed that the classifier diagnosed cytomegalovirus status with high specificity and sensitivity. V- and J-gene trimming in TCR beta was tied to a missense DCLRE1C variant by an analysis performed later. In vitro work confirmed that three CMV-associated chains recognize CMV antigens.

Comments on this clone: Its antigen is currently unknown.

Primers: 60 Vbeta forward and 13 Jbeta reverse. Clones were sequenced by immunoSEQ multiplex PCR, and TCRdb holds only the in-frame ones, with some missing. The sample carries about 180,000 clones, 82% recorded once. The length of the CDR3 is 18 residues. CDR1 is LGHNA and CDR2 is YNFKEQ in the germline V gene. The junction had 14 bases not matched to a gene; V was cut back by 3 bases and J by 4 bases. Sequenced input: PBMCs. The gene calls are TRBV4-2 and TRBJ2-1; the match to TRBD1 covers 8 bases. The TCR sequence derives from a middle-aged man in good health and CMV-seronegative. The CDR3 region is CASSHPGVGQGAYNEQFF. The CDR3 DNA reads as TGTGCCAGCAGCCACCCCGGGGTAGGGCAGGGGGCTTACAATGAGCAGTTCTTC.